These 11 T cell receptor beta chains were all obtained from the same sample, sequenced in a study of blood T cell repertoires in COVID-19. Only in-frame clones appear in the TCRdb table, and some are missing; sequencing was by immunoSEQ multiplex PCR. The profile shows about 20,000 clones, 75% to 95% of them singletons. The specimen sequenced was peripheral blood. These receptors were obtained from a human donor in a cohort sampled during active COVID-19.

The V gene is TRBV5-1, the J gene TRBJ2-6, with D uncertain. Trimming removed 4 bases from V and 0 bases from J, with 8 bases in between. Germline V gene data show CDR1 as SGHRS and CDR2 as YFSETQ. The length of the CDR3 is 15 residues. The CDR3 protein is CASSPPRSGANVLTF. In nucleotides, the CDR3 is TGCGCCAGCAGCCCACCGCGCTCTGGGGCCAACGTCCTGACTTTC.

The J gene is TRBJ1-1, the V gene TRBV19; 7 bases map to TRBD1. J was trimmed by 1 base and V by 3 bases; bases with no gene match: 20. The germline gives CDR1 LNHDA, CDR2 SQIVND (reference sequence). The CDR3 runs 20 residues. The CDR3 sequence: CASSMPKSPRIDRANTEAFF. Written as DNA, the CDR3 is TGTGCCAGTAGTATGCCCAAATCACCCAGGATAGACAGGGCGAACACTGAAGCTTTCTTT.

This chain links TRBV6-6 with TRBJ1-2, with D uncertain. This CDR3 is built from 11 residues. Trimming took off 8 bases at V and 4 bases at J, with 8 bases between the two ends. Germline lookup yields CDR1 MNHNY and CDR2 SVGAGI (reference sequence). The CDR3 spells CASHPGYGYTF. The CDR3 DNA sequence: TGTGCCAGCCACCCCGGCTATGGCTACACCTTC.

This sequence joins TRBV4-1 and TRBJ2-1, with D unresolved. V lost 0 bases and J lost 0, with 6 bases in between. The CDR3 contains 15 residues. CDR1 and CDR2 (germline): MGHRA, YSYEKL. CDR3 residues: CASSQDSPSYNEQFF. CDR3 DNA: TGCGCCAGCAGCCAAGACTCTCCCTCCTACAATGAGCAGTTCTTC.

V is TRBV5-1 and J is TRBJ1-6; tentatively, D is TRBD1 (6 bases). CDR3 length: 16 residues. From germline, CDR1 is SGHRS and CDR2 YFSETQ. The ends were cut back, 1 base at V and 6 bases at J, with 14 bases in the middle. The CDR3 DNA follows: TGCGCCAGCAGCTTGTTCGGGGGCGGGGGTAATTCACCCCTCCACTTT. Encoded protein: CASSLFGGGGNSPLHF.

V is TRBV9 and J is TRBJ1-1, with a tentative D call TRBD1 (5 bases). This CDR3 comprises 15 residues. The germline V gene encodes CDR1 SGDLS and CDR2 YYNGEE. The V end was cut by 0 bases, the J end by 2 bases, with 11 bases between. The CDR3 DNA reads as TGTGCCAGCAGCGTAGTAGGAGGGACTAACACTGAAGCTTTCTTT. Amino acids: CASSVVGGTNTEAFF.

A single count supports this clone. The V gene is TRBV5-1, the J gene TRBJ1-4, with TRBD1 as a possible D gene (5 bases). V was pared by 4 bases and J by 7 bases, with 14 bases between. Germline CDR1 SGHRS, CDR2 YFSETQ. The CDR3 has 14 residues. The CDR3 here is CASSDREGSEKLFF. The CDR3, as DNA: TGCGCCAGCAGCGACCGGGAGGGGAGTGAAAAACTGTTTTTT.

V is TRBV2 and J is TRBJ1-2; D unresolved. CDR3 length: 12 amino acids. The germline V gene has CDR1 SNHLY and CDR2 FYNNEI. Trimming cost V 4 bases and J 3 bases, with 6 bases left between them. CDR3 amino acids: CASSALDYGYTF. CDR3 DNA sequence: TGTGCCAGCAGTGCGCTAGACTATGGCTACACCTTC.

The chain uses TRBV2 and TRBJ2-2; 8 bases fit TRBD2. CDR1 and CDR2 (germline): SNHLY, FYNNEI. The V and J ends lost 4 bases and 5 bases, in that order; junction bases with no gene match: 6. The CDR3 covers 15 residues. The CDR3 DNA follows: TGTGCCAGCAGTGTAAGCGGGAGCGGGACCGGGGAGCTGTTTTTT. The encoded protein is CASSVSGSGTGELFF. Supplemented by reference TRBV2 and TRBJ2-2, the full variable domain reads EPEVTQTPSHQVTQMGQEVILRCVPISNHLYFYWYRQILGQKVEFLVSFYNNEISEKSEIFDDQFSVERPDGSNFTLKIRSTKLEDSAMYFCASSVSGSGTGELFFGEGSRLTVL.

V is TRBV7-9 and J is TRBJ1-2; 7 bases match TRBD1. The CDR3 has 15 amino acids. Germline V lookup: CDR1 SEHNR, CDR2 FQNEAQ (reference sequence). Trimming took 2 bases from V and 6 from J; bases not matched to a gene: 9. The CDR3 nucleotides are TGTGCCAGCAGCTTACCCGCAGGGGGGAGCGATGGCTACACCTTC. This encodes CASSLPAGGSDGYTF.

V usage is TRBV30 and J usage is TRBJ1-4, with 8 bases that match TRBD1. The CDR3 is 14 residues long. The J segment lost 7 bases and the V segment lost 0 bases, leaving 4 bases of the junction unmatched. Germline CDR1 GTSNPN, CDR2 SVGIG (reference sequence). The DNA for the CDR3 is TGTGCCTGGAGTGTAAGGCAGGGGGCTGAAAAACTGTTTTTT. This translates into CAWSVRQGAEKLFF.